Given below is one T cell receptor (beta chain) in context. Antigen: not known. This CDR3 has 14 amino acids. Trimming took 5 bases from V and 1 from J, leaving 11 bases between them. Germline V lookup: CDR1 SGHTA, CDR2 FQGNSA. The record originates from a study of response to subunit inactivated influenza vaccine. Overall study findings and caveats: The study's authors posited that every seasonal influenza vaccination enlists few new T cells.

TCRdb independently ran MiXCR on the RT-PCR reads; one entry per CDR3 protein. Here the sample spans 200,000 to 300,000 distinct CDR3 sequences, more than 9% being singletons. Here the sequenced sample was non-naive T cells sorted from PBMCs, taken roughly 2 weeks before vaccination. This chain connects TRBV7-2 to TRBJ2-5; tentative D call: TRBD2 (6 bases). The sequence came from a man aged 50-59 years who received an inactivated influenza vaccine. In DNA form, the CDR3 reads TGTGCCAGCAGCCAACGGGACTTCCAAGAGACCCAGTACTTC. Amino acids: CASSQRDFQETQYF. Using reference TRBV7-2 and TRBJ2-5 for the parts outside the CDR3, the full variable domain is GAGVSQSPSNKVTEKGKDVELRCDPISGHTALYWYRQSLGQGLEFLIYFQGNSAPDKSGLPSDRFSAERTGGSVSTLTIQRTQQEDSAVYLCASSQRDFQETQYFGPGTRLLVL.